The 3 T cell receptor beta chains below were found in one sample sequenced in a study of CD8+ T cells in alopecia areata. RNA extraction was followed by reverse transcription into cDNA, which acted as the sequencing template. Profiled with immunoSEQ multiplex PCR; TCRdb holds only in-frame clones, not every one. Of fewer than 250,000 clones in the sample, 50% to 65% were seen once. Sequenced material: CD4+ T cells sorted from blood, taken at week 0. Source of these receptors: a human donor with alopecia areata.

The V gene is TRBV5-1, the J gene TRBJ2-3; D uncertain. Germline lookup yields CDR1 SGHRS and CDR2 YFSETQ. V lost 4 bases, J lost 3 bases, and 3 bases lay in between. CDR3 size: 11 residues. CDR3 residues: CASSATDTQYF. CDR3 nucleotides: TGCGCCAGCAGCGCAACAGATACGCAGTATTTT.

J is TRBJ2-5 and V is TRBV5-6, with TRBD1 identical over 10 bases. The CDR3 consists of 14 residues. Germline V lookup: CDR1 SGHDT, CDR2 YYEEEE. V shed 4 bases, J shed 5 bases, and the junction held 5 bases outside the gene matches. CDR3 amino acids: CASSTGQGGETQYF. In DNA form, the CDR3 reads TGTGCCAGCAGCACTGGACAGGGGGGTGAGACCCAGTACTTC.

V gene TRBV30 combines with J gene TRBJ1-1, with D possibly matching TRBD1 (6 bases). Germline CDR1 reads GTSNPN; CDR2 reads SVGIG (reference sequence). V was shortened by 8 bases and J by 4 bases, with 20 bases between the two germline ends. This CDR3 has 14 amino acids. The CDR3 region is CAGRTGLIITEAFF. In nucleotides, the CDR3 is TGTGCCGGGCGCACAGGGTTAATTATCACTGAAGCTTTCTTT. Complete variable domain (other parts from reference TRBV30 and TRBJ1-1): SQTIHQWPATLVQPVGSPLSLECTVEGTSNPNLYWYRQAAGRGLQLLFYSVGIGQISSEVPQNLSASRPQDRQFILSSKKLLLSDSGFYLCAGRTGLIITEAFFGQGTRLTVV.